This T cell receptor (beta chain) derives from a study of T-cell memory formation after mild COVID-19. Study-wide context: TCR clusters were mostly donor specific. Whole-study results and caveats: Chiefly within CM and EM were the contracting CD4+ clones; CD8+ ones were within EMRA.

Worth noting for this clonotype: Its antigen remains unidentified.

TCR alpha and TCR beta cDNA libraries carrying sample barcodes and UMIs came from 5'RACE with constant-segment primers. TCRdb processed the 5' RACE reads anew with MiXCR; each CDR3 protein has one entry. The sample lists 55,000 to 80,000 distinct CDR3 sequences; about 10% were seen once. Trimming took off 0 bases at V and 6 bases at J, with 9 bases between the two ends. From germline, CDR1 is MNHEY and CDR2 SVGAGI. The CDR3 covers 14 residues. Sequenced sample: PBMCs or a T cell subset sorted from them (not recorded which). This sequence was found in a man younger than 30 who had mild COVID-19 (a few samples of this study predate the infection). Cell type and time point are not known. The chain couples TRBV6-5 to TRBJ2-1, with no clear D. The DNA for the CDR3 is TGTGCCAGCAGTTACTCTCTGTGGGTCAATGAGCAGTTCTTC. This codes for CASSYSLWVNEQFF.